This paragraph reports one T cell receptor (beta chain). The sample originates from a study of preoperative IRX-2 immunotherapy in early breast cancer. Assay used: immunoSEQ multiplex PCR; TCRdb lists only in-frame clones, some missing. The profile shows around 62,000 clones, around 94% of them singletons. Indicated treatment: preoperative locoregional IRX-2 cytokine immunotherapy. Patients received preoperative, locoregional IRX-2 cytokine immunotherapy in a phase Ib study. With V trimmed by 2 bases and J by 1 base, 4 bases remained unmatched. The CDR3 covers 16 residues. Looked up from germline, CDR1 is SGHTA and CDR2 is FQGNSA.

The sample was gathered from a patient treated with IRX-2 immunotherapy. The chain uses TRBV7-2 and TRBJ1-1; 10 bases fit TRBD1. This TCR was sampled from a human donor with breast cancer. As DNA, the CDR3 is TGTGCCAGCAGCTTACGACAGGGGGCCTCGAACACTGAAGCTTTCTTT. It encodes CASSLRQGASNTEAFF.